This T cell receptor beta chain was recovered during a study of blood T cell repertoires in COVID-19. Data came from immunoSEQ multiplex PCR; TCRdb stores just in-frame clones and leaves some out. The sample lists 450,000 to 600,000 clones, about 85% seen once, with around 0.64% in the top ten. Germline loops: CDR1 SNHLY, CDR2 FYNNEI. V was clipped by 7 bases and J by 2 bases; unmatched bases: 7. This CDR3 region has 14 residues. Participants were aged roughly 18 to 90 years, lived in roughly 25 US areas, and enrolled virtually. Which cohort a participant joined came from the clinical history participants gave.

This TCR derives from a woman aged 18-29 years who had recovered from COVID-19. Sequencing used PBMCs or T cells enriched from blood (not recorded which). The chain links TRBV2 to TRBJ1-2, with 7 nucleotides matching TRBD1. CDR3 in amino acids: CASIPGQENYGYTF. The CDR3 nucleotides are TGTGCCAGCATCCCCGGACAGGAAAACTATGGCTACACCTTC.